The 29 T cell receptor beta chains below were found in one sample sequenced in a study of blood T cell repertoires in COVID-19. The assay was immunoSEQ multiplex PCR, and TCRdb's table has in-frame clones only and misses some. The table records 250,000 or so clones, 85% to 95% of them present only once. Input material: PBMCs or T cells enriched from blood (not recorded which). The receptors were gathered from a man aged 35 to 55 who had been exposed to COVID-19.

This rearrangement joins TRBV18 to TRBJ1-3, with 9 positions matching TRBD1. Germline assignment: CDR1 KGHSH and CDR2 LQKENI. J was trimmed by 2 bases and V by 6 bases; bases with no gene match: 5. The CDR3 is 15 residues long. The CDR3 here is CASSGQGNTGNTIYF. The CDR3 coding sequence is TGTGCCAGCTCTGGACAGGGGAATACTGGAAACACCATATATTTT.

The V and J genes are TRBV28 and TRBJ2-3, with 9 bases lining up with TRBD2. V shed 1 base, J shed 1 base, and the junction held 6 bases outside the gene matches. Germline lookup yields CDR1 MDHEN and CDR2 SYDVKM. CDR3 length: 17 residues. CDR3 coding DNA: TGTGCCAGCAGTTTATTAACAGCGGGAGGCGGCACAGATACGCAGTATTTT. Translation gives CASSLLTAGGGTDTQYF.

The chain couples TRBV28 to TRBJ2-1; TRBD1 matches 8 bases. The trim removed 8 bases at V and 0 bases at J, leaving 9 bases unmatched. Germline V CDR1 and CDR2: MDHEN, SYDVKM. The CDR3 is 16 residues long. As DNA, the CDR3 is TGTGCCAGCGGACTCCGGACAGGGACCTCCTACAATGAGCAGTTCTTC. This codes for CASGLRTGTSYNEQFF.

The V gene is TRBV7-2, the J gene TRBJ1-1, with D perhaps matching TRBD1 (5 bases). V was pared by 5 bases and J by 7 bases, with 17 bases between. Germline CDR1 reads SGHTA; CDR2 reads FQGNSA. CDR3 length: 14 residues. The CDR3 coding sequence is TGTGCCAGCAGCGTGGACCCCTCAAGGGGTGAAGCTTTCTTT. Its translation is CASSVDPSRGEAFF.

This chain joins TRBV5-1 and TRBJ2-7; TRBD1 matches 7 bases. The trim removed 4 bases at V and 2 bases at J, leaving 9 bases unmatched. The CDR3 has 15 residues. Germline-derived CDR1 and CDR2 are SGHRS and YFSETQ. The CDR3 bases are TGCGCCAGCAGCCCAATGACAGGGTCTACCTACGAGCAGTACTTC. It specifies CASSPMTGSTYEQYF.

This chain connects TRBV14 to TRBJ2-7, with TRBD1 identical over 7 bases. The CDR3 runs to 11 residues. Losses at the gene ends were 5 bases for V and 11 bases for J; bases not matched to a gene: 6. Germline V gene data show CDR1 as SGHDN and CDR2 as FVKESK. This chain's CDR3 is CASSDRDGEYF. The CDR3 nucleotides are TGTGCCAGCAGCGACAGGGACGGAGAGTACTTC.

The rearrangement joins TRBV5-1 to TRBJ2-2; D is possibly TRBD2 (6 bases). CDR1 is SGHRS, CDR2 YFSETQ, per germline. This CDR3 is 13 amino acids long. The CDR3 region has the DNA TGCGCACAAAGGGACGCGGGGACTGGGGAGCTGTTTTTT. It yields the protein CAQRDAGTGELFF.

The chain couples TRBV7-9 to TRBJ1-2; possibly TRBD1 for D (5 bases). The CDR3 has 16 residues. Looked up from germline, CDR1 is SEHNR and CDR2 is FQNEAQ (reference sequence). Trimming removed 2 bases from V and 0 bases from J, with 13 bases in between. The CDR3 DNA reads TGTGCCAGCAGCTTAAACGGACACCCTTCTAACTATGGCTACACCTTC. Encoded protein: CASSLNGHPSNYGYTF.

The genes are TRBV18 and TRBJ1-5; D gene ambiguous. The germline gives CDR1 KGHSH, CDR2 LQKENI. The V end lost 5 bases, the J end lost 8 bases, and 16 bases lay between the germline ends. There are 14 residues in the CDR3. CDR3 DNA: TGTGCCAGCTCATCCGGACTGCTAAGGGAGCCCCAGCATTTT. It encodes CASSSGLLREPQHF. Using reference TRBV18 and TRBJ1-5 for the parts outside the CDR3, the full variable domain is NAGVMQNPRHLVRRRGQEARLRCSPMKGHSHVYWYRQLPEEGLKFMVYLQKENIIDESGMPKERFSAEFPKEGPSILRIQQVVRGDSAAYFCASSSGLLREPQHFGDGTRLSIL.

The chain carries TRBV15 and TRBJ2-5; D is uncertain. Trimming left V 1 base short and J 3 bases short, with 6 bases between. Per the germline V gene, CDR1 is LNHNV and CDR2 is YYDKDF (reference sequence). The CDR3 runs 13 residues. The CDR3 here is CATSRALEETQYF. The CDR3 bases are TGTGCCACCAGCAGAGCACTGGAAGAGACCCAGTACTTC.

The chain employs TRBV9 and TRBJ2-7, with D perhaps matching TRBD1 (6 bases). Between the trimmed V and J ends, which lost 3 bases and 5 bases, there was a span of 18 bases. This CDR3 has 15 residues. Germline V gene data show CDR1 as SGDLS and CDR2 as YYNGEE. The CDR3 DNA reads TGTGCCAGCAGCGACGGGAAACAGGGCGAAGACGAGCAGTACTTC. As protein: CASSDGKQGEDEQYF.

This sequence joins TRBV6-1 and TRBJ2-6; D gene uncertain. Trimming pared 2 bases from V and 5 bases from J, leaving 10 bases between. Germline V gene lookup returns CDR1 MNHNS and CDR2 SASEGT. This CDR3 comprises 15 residues. CDR3 coding DNA: TGTGCCAGCAGTGAACAGGTGGTGTGGGCCAACGTCCTGACTTTC. Its protein product is CASSEQVVWANVLTF.

The CDR3 DNA reads TGCGCCAGCAGCTTTAGGGGCGCGAACACCGGGGAGCTGTTTTTT. Its translation: CASSFRGANTGELFF. The chain uses TRBV5-1 and TRBJ2-2; possibly TRBD1 for D (5 bases). CDR1 and CDR2 from the germline V gene are SGHRS and YFSETQ. This CDR3 comprises 15 residues. The V and J ends lost 2 bases and 0 bases respectively, with 8 bases between them.

The chain joins TRBV30 to TRBJ1-5; D unclear. This CDR3 spans 16 amino acids. The germline V and J ends were trimmed by 2 bases and 4 bases, with 18 bases remaining between them. From germline, CDR1 is GTSNPN and CDR2 SVGIG (reference sequence). The CDR3 region is CAWSNMGASGNQPQHF. The CDR3 DNA reads TGTGCCTGGAGTAATATGGGAGCGAGCGGGAATCAGCCCCAGCATTTT.

V usage is TRBV9 and J usage is TRBJ2-7; 7 bases map to TRBD2. V was pared by 0 bases and J by 6 bases, with 9 bases of the junction left unmatched. The CDR3 spans 15 residues. Looked up from germline, CDR1 is SGDLS and CDR2 is YYNGEE. CDR3: CASSVEGGSLLEQYF. CDR3 coding DNA: TGTGCCAGCAGCGTAGAAGGCGGGAGCCTACTCGAGCAGTACTTC.

The chain joins TRBV7-2 to TRBJ2-5; D might be TRBD2 (5 bases). The germline V gene encodes CDR1 SGHTA and CDR2 FQGNSA. The CDR3 is made up of 16 amino acids. The V end lost 1 base, the J end lost 5 bases, and 17 bases lay between the germline ends. The CDR3 DNA is TGTGCCAGCAGCTTAGGCCCCCAGCGGATGGGGGAGACCCAGTACTTC. As protein: CASSLGPQRMGETQYF.

J is TRBJ1-2 and V is TRBV27, with D unclear. Trimming took 4 bases from V and 4 from J, leaving 4 bases between them. The CDR3 length is 11 residues. The germline gives CDR1 MNHEY, CDR2 SMNVEV (reference sequence). The CDR3 reads CASSSGYGYTF. The CDR3 coding sequence is TGTGCCAGCAGTTCCGGCTATGGCTACACCTTC.

V gene TRBV6-4 combines with J gene TRBJ2-3; perhaps TRBD1 as D (5 bases). Per germline, CDR1 MRHNA and CDR2 SNTAGT. The CDR3 sequence is 14 residues long. V dropped 5 bases and J dropped 4 bases, with 13 bases sitting between them. The CDR3 is CASSPQGPPDTQYF. In nucleotides, the CDR3 is TGTGCCAGCAGTCCTCAGGGTCCCCCAGATACGCAGTATTTT.

The CDR3 spells CASSRSGAGTGELFF. The CDR3 nucleotides are TGTGCCAGCAGCCGTAGCGGGGCGGGCACCGGGGAGCTGTTTTTT. The rearrangement joins TRBV7-9 to TRBJ2-2; 8 bases fit TRBD2. The CDR3 extends over 15 amino acids. V gave up 5 bases and J gave up 4 bases; unmatched junction bases: 6. Germline assignment: CDR1 SEHNR and CDR2 FQNEAQ (reference sequence).

V and J are TRBV29-1 and TRBJ2-2; D gene ambiguous. CDR3 length: 12 residues. Trimming pared 4 bases from V and 5 bases from J, leaving 8 bases between. In germline, CDR1 is SQVTM, CDR2 ANQGSEA. The CDR3 reads CSVVEKTGELFF. Written as DNA, the CDR3 is TGCAGCGTTGTGGAGAAGACCGGGGAGCTGTTTTTT.

This clone was picked up one time. The chain is built from TRBV12-5 and TRBJ1-2; D not certain. Germline-derived CDR1 and CDR2 are LGHNT and FRNRAP. This CDR3 spans 14 amino acids. V was shortened by 6 bases and J by 7 bases, with 18 bases between the two germline ends. CDR3 region: CASGLDTGSGGYTF. The CDR3 nucleotides read TGTGCTAGTGGCCTGGATACGGGGTCGGGTGGCTACACCTTC.

The chain employs TRBV30 and TRBJ1-1; unclear D gene. The CDR3 has 13 amino acids. Germline assignment: CDR1 GTSNPN and CDR2 SVGIG (reference sequence). V lost 2 bases and J lost 4, with 11 bases in between. CDR3 in amino acids: CAWSPQKVTEAFF. In DNA, the CDR3 is TGTGCCTGGAGTCCACAGAAGGTCACTGAAGCTTTCTTT.

The chain carries TRBV14 and TRBJ1-6; 7 bases agree with TRBD1. Germline V gene sequence: CDR1 SGHDN, CDR2 FVKESK. The ends lost 4 bases at V and 9 bases at J; junction bases unmatched: 6. The CDR3 is 14 amino acids. The CDR3 reads CASSLTGVVSPLHF. The CDR3 DNA is TGTGCCAGCAGCCTTACAGGGGTTGTTTCACCCCTCCACTTT.

This chain joins TRBV11-3 and TRBJ1-2; 8 bases are shared with TRBD1. The CDR3 has 13 amino acids. V was pared by 6 bases and J by 8 bases, with 8 bases of the junction left unmatched. Germline assignment: CDR1 SGHNT and CDR2 YENEEA. CDR3 protein: CASRRDRTSGYTF. The CDR3 DNA sequence: TGTGCCAGCAGACGGGACAGGACGAGCGGCTACACCTTC.

The chain joins TRBV5-1 to TRBJ2-5; 9 bases agree with TRBD2. The CDR3 has 12 residues. Germline CDR1 SGHRS, CDR2 YFSETQ. With V trimmed by 4 bases and J by 5 bases, 0 bases remained unmatched. The CDR3 protein is CASSSGRETQYF. The CDR3 DNA sequence: TGCGCCAGCAGCAGCGGGAGGGAGACCCAGTACTTC.

The chain is built from TRBV4-1 and TRBJ2-5; TRBD2 aligns across 12 bases. Germline CDR1 reads MGHRA; CDR2 reads YSYEKL. V was clipped by 5 bases and J by 5 bases; unmatched bases: 12. CDR3 size: 17 residues. This CDR3 reads CASSDRGTSGYFETQYF. Here the CDR3 DNA reads TGCGCCAGCAGCGATAGGGGGACTAGCGGGTACTTTGAGACCCAGTACTTC.

V usage is TRBV18 and J usage is TRBJ1-4; TRBD1 agrees at 10 bases. Germline trimming cut 4 bases from V and 8 bases from J; bases unmatched to any gene: 7. CDR1 KGHSH and CDR2 LQKENI come from the germline V gene. This CDR3 is built from 15 residues. CDR3 in DNA: TGTGCCAGCTCACGCCGACAGGGGGCGGACGAAAAACTGTTTTTT. Its protein is CASSRRQGADEKLFF.

The chain uses TRBV7-2 and TRBJ1-5; a weak D match, TRBD1 (6 bases). Germline V lookup: CDR1 SGHTA, CDR2 FQGNSA. The CDR3 has 14 residues. Between the trimmed V and J ends, which lost 5 bases and 3 bases, there was a span of 11 bases. The CDR3, as DNA: TGTGCCAGCAGCCAGGACAGTGCCAATCAGCCCCAGCATTTT. Translation gives CASSQDSANQPQHF.

The J gene is TRBJ1-5, the V gene TRBV9; D possibly corresponds to TRBD1 (5 bases). The CDR3 runs to 14 residues. V was clipped by 3 bases and J by 3 bases, with 10 bases between them. Germline assignment: CDR1 SGDLS and CDR2 YYNGEE. CDR3 amino acids: CASSAEGLNQPQHF. DNA of the CDR3: TGTGCCAGCAGCGCCGAGGGACTCAATCAGCCCCAGCATTTT. Combining the CDR3 with reference TRBV9 and TRBJ1-5 gives the whole variable domain DSGVTQTPKHLITATGQRVTLRCSPRSGDLSVYWYQQSLDQGLQFLIQYYNGEERAKGNILERFSAQQFPDLHSELNLSSLELGDSALYFCASSAEGLNQPQHFGDGTRLSIL.